The present TCR beta chain was sequenced within a study of blood T cell repertoires in COVID-19. Across the whole study: Donors in the United States, Italy and Spain gave samples during acute or convalescent COVID-19.

TCRdb keeps only in-frame clones here, not all; method: immunoSEQ multiplex PCR. The table shows about 220,000 clones, with around four fifths occurring only once. The CDR3 length is 16 residues. Germline CDR1 is MNHNY and CDR2 is SVGAGI (reference sequence). With 2 bases clipped from V and 2 bases from J, the junction kept 2 bases outside the gene matches. Sequencing was carried out using peripheral blood. This receptor was obtained from a woman aged 45-60 years with acute or convalescent COVID-19. The chain has TRBV6-6 and TRBJ2-6, with 8 bases matching TRBD1. The CDR3 sequence: CASSYPQGAGANVLTF. The CDR3 bases are TGTGCCAGCAGTTACCCACAGGGGGCTGGGGCCAACGTCCTGACTTTC.